The 11 T cell receptor beta chains listed next were all sequenced from one sample in a study of cytomegalovirus exposure and HLA in healthy donors. 60 Vbeta and 13 Jbeta primers were used in PCR. Some clones are missing from TCRdb's copy, which holds only in-frame ones; the method was immunoSEQ multiplex PCR. The sample has about 150,000 clones, roughly 84% seen once. The material sequenced was PBMCs. These receptors were collected from a man aged 30-40 years in good health and CMV-seropositive.

V gene TRBV11-1 combines with J gene TRBJ2-7, with 7 bases aligning to TRBD1. There are 13 residues in the CDR3. CDR1 SGHAT and CDR2 FQDESV come from the germline V gene (reference sequence). The J segment lost 5 bases and the V segment lost 3 bases, leaving 4 bases of the junction unmatched. The DNA for the CDR3 is TGTGCCAGCAGCTTGGGAGACAGGGACGAGCAGTACTTC. This encodes CASSLGDRDEQYF.

The gene calls are TRBV5-4 and TRBJ2-7, with a possible D match to TRBD1 (7 bases). V lost 4 bases and J 2 bases, leaving 16 bases between the germline ends. This CDR3 spans 15 amino acids. The germline V gene has CDR1 SGHNT and CDR2 YYREEE (reference sequence). CDR3 DNA sequence: TGTGCCAGCAGCCCTTGGGGGGACAGTGCCTACGAGCAGTACTTC. This sequence encodes CASSPWGDSAYEQYF.

This sequence joins TRBV7-9 and TRBJ1-1; 7 nucleotides line up with TRBD1. V shed 4 bases, J shed 5 bases, and the junction held 10 bases outside the gene matches. Germline V gene sequence: CDR1 SEHNR, CDR2 FQNEAQ (reference sequence). This CDR3 has 15 residues. The DNA for the CDR3 is TGTGCCAGCAGCTATCGGACAGGCGCGGGGACTGAAGCTTTCTTT. This gives the protein CASSYRTGAGTEAFF.

V usage is TRBV4-2 and J usage is TRBJ2-7; possible D gene TRBD2, 6 bases. Per germline, CDR1 LGHNA and CDR2 YNFKEQ. This CDR3 contains 15 residues. The V and J ends lost 3 bases and 0 bases respectively, with 12 bases between them. The CDR3: CASSHPAGSSYEQYF. For the CDR3, the DNA is TGTGCCAGCAGCCACCCAGCGGGTAGCTCCTACGAGCAGTACTTC.

The J gene is TRBJ2-1, the V gene TRBV5-1, with 7 positions matching TRBD2. Germline V gene sequence: CDR1 SGHRS, CDR2 YFSETQ. V lost 3 bases to trimming and J lost 2 bases; unmatched junction nucleotides: 5. The CDR3 has 15 residues. The CDR3 spells CASSSGGLAYNEQFF. In nucleotides, the CDR3 is TGCGCCAGCAGCTCAGGCGGACTAGCCTACAATGAGCAGTTCTTC. The full variable domain, in which reference TRBV5-1 and TRBJ2-1 provide the parts outside the CDR3, is KAGVTQTPRYLIKTRGQQVTLSCSPISGHRSVSWYQQTPGQGLQFLFEYFSETQRNKGNFPGRFSGRQFSNSRSEMNVSTLELGDSALYLCASSSGGLAYNEQFFGPGTRLTVL.

This clone has just one count. CDR3 amino acids: CASSPAAKQGANYGYTF. As DNA, the CDR3 is TGTGCCAGCAGCCCCGCAGCGAAACAGGGGGCCAACTATGGCTACACCTTC. V is TRBV5-4 and J is TRBJ1-2; 9 bases are a match to TRBD1. This CDR3 comprises 17 residues. V was pared by 4 bases and J by 2 bases, with 12 bases of the junction left unmatched. Per the germline V gene, CDR1 is SGHNT and CDR2 is YYREEE (reference sequence). The full variable domain, completed using reference TRBV5-4 and TRBJ1-2, is ETGVTQSPTHLIKTRGQQVTLRCSSQSGHNTVSWYQQALGQGPQFIFQYYREEENGRGNFPPRFSGLQFPNYSSELNVNALELDDSALYLCASSPAAKQGANYGYTFGSGTRLTVV.

The chain links TRBV19 to TRBJ2-3, with 9 bases identical to TRBD2. The CDR3 is made up of 15 amino acids. CDR1 and CDR2 from the germline V gene are LNHDA and SQIVND (reference sequence). V trimming: 7 bases; J trimming: 2 bases; junction bases outside the gene matches: 7. The CDR3 region has the DNA TGTGCCAGTACATGGTCTAGCGGGATCACAGATACGCAGTATTTT. It codes for CASTWSSGITDTQYF.

The chain joins TRBV6-5 to TRBJ1-1, with TRBD1 as a possible D gene (5 bases). The germline V gene encodes CDR1 MNHEY and CDR2 SVGAGI. V lost 2 bases, J lost 4 bases, and 11 bases lay in between. The CDR3 totals 14 residues. CDR3 loop: CASSYQNQGTEAFF. The CDR3 coding sequence is TGTGCCAGCAGTTACCAAAATCAGGGCACTGAAGCTTTCTTT.

The chain couples TRBV11-3 to TRBJ2-3, with 8 bases lining up with TRBD2. The germline gives CDR1 SGHNT, CDR2 YENEEA. With V trimmed by 0 bases and J by 0 bases, 8 bases remained unmatched. The CDR3 length is 18 residues. The CDR3 nucleotides read TGTGCCAGCAGCTTAGATCTCGCTTTAGCGGGAAGCACAGATACGCAGTATTTT. It translates to CASSLDLALAGSTDTQYF. The entire variable domain, with the rest obtained from reference TRBV11-3 and TRBJ2-3, is as follows: EAGVVQSPRYKIIEKKQPVAFWCNPISGHNTLYWYLQNLGQGPELLIRYENEEAVDDSQLPKDRFSAERLKGVDSTLKIQPAELGDSAVYLCASSLDLALAGSTDTQYFGPGTRLTVL.

The rearrangement uses TRBV13 and TRBJ2-1, with D perhaps TRBD2 (5 bases). V lost 3 bases, J lost 7 bases, and 7 bases lay in between. The CDR3 has 12 residues. Per germline, CDR1 PRHDT and CDR2 FYEKMQ (reference sequence). CDR3 coding DNA: TGTGCCAGCAGCTTTCCGGGGAATGAGCAGTTCTTC. It codes for CASSFPGNEQFF.

A single count supports this clone. The V and J genes are TRBV11-3 and TRBJ2-1; 13 bases map to TRBD2. The CDR3 is 15 residues long. Germline V gives CDR1 SGHNT, CDR2 YENEEA. V shed 3 bases, J shed 7 bases, and the junction held 3 bases outside the gene matches. CDR3 protein: CASSFGTSGINEQFF. DNA of the CDR3: TGTGCCAGCAGCTTTGGGACTAGCGGGATTAATGAGCAGTTCTTC.